This is a list of T cell receptor beta chains from one sample in a study of CD8+CD57+ T cells in acquired aplastic anemia. TCRdb called the reads again in MiXCR, with one record for every CDR3 protein. The sample shows about 160,000 distinct CDR3 sequences, about 48% of them seen only once. What was sequenced was sorted CD4+, CD8+, or CD8+CD57+ T cells (not recorded which) from PBMCs. The receptors come from a human donor with aplastic anemia. Both conserved end residues are trimmed from each CDR3.

v_call,j_call,cdr3_aa
TRBV2,TRBJ2-2,ASSEAGELF
TRBV27,TRBJ1-6,ASSFPGGPNSPLH
TRBV24-1,TRBJ2-5,ATSGAGGEAQY
TRBV20-1,TRBJ1-1,SAKNTEAF
TRBV7-3,TRBJ2-3,ASSLLSTDTQY
TRBV20-1,TRBJ1-1,SARGIGLSVGGLNTEAF
TRBV24-1,TRBJ1-5,ATSDLGTQPQH
TRBV11-3,TRBJ2-1,ASSPRRGNEQF
TRBV6-2/TRBV6-3,TRBJ2-1,ASSYSAEQF
TRBV7-3,TRBJ1-1,ASSPQVPNTEAF
TRBV9,TRBJ2-7,ASSEGQVAYEQY
TRBV24-1,TRBJ2-1,ATSLRLGSEQF
TRBV5-1,TRBJ2-7,ASSSGGTDRED
TRBV7-3,TRBJ2-3,ASSLKGTDTQY
TRBV12-3/TRBV12-4,TRBJ2-1,ASSPGLAGGPAYNEQF
TRBV6-1,TRBJ1-1,ASIPPGQLNTEAF
TRBV2,TRBJ2-5,ASSSARRETQY
TRBV2,TRBJ1-4,ASAPDRQLF
TRBV24-1,TRBJ2-7,ATSDTTSGSYEQY
TRBV25-1,TRBJ1-3,ASSEWEQGGNTIY
TRBV24-1,TRBJ2-1,APNTSRLIHYNEQF
TRBV7-6,TRBJ2-5,ASSSETSGGTQY
TRBV3-1,TRBJ1-2,ASSRSEFYGYT
TRBV29-1,TRBJ2-7,SVDGTVGDAYEQY
TRBV15,TRBJ2-4,ATSRPTGGAKNIQY
TRBV9,TRBJ1-1,ASSEEESNTEAF
TRBV12-3/TRBV12-4,TRBJ1-1,ASSLTGQGPGAF
TRBV25-1,TRBJ2-1,ASSGALTYNEQF
TRBV27,TRBJ2-7,ASSPGTIHEQY
TRBV2,TRBJ1-6,ASTEDSVNSPLH
TRBV20-1,TRBJ2-7,SARSRLGWYEQY
TRBV11-2,TRBJ2-2,ASSPQNLAGNTGELF
TRBV16,TRBJ2-7,ASSQSGLDYEQY
TRBV6-1,TRBJ2-1,ASSQDLVANNEQF
TRBV6-1,TRBJ2-7,ASGDLDPFYEQY
TRBV30,TRBJ2-5,AWDRGGGETQY